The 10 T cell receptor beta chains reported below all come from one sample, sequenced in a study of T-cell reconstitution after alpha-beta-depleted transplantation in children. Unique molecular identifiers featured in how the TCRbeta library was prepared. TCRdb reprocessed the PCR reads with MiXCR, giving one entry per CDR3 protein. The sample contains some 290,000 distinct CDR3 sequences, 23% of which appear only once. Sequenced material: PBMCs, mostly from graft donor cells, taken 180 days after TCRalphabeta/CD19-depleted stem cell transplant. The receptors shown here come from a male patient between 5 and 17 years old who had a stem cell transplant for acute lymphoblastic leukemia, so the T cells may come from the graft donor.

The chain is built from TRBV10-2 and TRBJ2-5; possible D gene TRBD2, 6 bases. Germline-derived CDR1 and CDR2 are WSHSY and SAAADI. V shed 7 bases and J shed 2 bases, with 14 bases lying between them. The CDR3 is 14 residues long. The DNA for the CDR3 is TGCGCCAGCACCTTAGCGGTGGGACAAGAGACCCAGTACTTC. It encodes CASTLAVGQETQYF.

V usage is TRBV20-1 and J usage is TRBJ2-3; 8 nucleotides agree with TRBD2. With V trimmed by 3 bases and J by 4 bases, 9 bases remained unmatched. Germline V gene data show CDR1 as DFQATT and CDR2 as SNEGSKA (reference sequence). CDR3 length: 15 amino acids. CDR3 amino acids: CSASSRLAGPDTQYF. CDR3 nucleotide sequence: TGCAGTGCTAGTAGTCGGCTAGCGGGCCCAGATACGCAGTATTTT.

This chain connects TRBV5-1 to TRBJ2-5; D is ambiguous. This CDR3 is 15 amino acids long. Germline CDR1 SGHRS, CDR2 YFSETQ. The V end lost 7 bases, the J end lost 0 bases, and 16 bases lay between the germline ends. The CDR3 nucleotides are TGCGCCAGCCGTCAGTCATTGGCCAACCAAGAGACCCAGTACTTC. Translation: CASRQSLANQETQYF.

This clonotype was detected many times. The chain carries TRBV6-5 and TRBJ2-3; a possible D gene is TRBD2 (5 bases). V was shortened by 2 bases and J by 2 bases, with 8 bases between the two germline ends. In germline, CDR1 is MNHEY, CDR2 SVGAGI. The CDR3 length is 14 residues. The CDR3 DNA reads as TGTGCCAGCAGTTACGGGAGCTACACAGATACGCAGTATTTT. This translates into CASSYGSYTDTQYF.

The CDR3 spells CASRADRGRSMNTEAFF. In DNA form, the CDR3 reads TGTGCCAGCAGGGCGGACAGGGGGCGATCCATGAACACTGAAGCTTTCTTT. V is TRBV12-3 or TRBV12-4 and J is TRBJ1-1; 11 bases agree with TRBD1. The CDR3 totals 17 residues. V was pared by 6 bases and J by 0 bases, with 9 bases of the junction left unmatched.

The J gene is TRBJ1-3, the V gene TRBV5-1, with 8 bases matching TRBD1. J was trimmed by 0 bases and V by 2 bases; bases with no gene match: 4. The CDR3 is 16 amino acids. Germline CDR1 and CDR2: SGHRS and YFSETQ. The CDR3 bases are TGCGCCAGCAGCTTACGACAGGGGAGCTCTGGAAACACCATATATTTT. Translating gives CASSLRQGSSGNTIYF.

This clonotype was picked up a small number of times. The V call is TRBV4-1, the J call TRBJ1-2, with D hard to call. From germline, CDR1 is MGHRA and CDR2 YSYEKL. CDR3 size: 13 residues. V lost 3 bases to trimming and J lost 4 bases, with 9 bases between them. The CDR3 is CASSHKGPYGYTF. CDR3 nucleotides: TGCGCCAGCAGCCACAAGGGTCCCTATGGCTACACCTTC.

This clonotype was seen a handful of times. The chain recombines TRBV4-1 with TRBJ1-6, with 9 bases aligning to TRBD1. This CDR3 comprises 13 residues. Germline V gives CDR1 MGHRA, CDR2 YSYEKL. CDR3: CATGQGFNSPLHF. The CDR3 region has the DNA TGCGCTACCGGACAGGGGTTCAATTCACCCCTCCACTTT.

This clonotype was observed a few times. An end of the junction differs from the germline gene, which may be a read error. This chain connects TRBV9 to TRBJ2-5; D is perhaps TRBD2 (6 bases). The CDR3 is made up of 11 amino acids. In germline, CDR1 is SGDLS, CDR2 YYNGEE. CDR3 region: CASSVEQTGRF. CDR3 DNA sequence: TGTGCCAGCAGCGTAGAGCAGACCGGGAGATTC.

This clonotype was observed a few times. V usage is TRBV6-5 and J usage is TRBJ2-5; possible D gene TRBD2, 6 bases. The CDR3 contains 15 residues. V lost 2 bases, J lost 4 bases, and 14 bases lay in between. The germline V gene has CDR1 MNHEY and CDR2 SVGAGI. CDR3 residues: CASSYRGTPRETQYF. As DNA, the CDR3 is TGTGCCAGCAGTTACCGGGGGACCCCTAGAGAGACCCAGTACTTC.